These 21 T cell receptor beta chains were all obtained from the same sample, sequenced in a study of blood T cells in healthy people across ages. A second PCR, run for about 7 to 11 cycles, used a sample-barcoded 5' primer plus a J-beta primer mix. A single record per CDR3 protein comes from TCRdb applying MiXCR to the 5' RACE reads. The repertoire includes about 2 million distinct CDR3 sequences, about 50% of them detected once, and over 2% sits in the top ten. Sequenced input: blood. These TCRs come from a woman aged 40 to 50 in good health.

The count of this clonotype is one. V is TRBV10-2 and J is TRBJ2-3; D gene ambiguous. Germline V lookup: CDR1 WSHSY, CDR2 SAAADI. The CDR3 length is 14 residues. Trimming stripped 11 bases from V and 6 bases from J, with 21 bases between. CDR3 DNA: TGCGCCTGCTGTAATCTCTACCCAAGGGATACGCAGTATTTT. Protein sequence: CACCNLYPRDTQYF.

The chain joins TRBV4-3 to TRBJ2-1; the D is unclear. Germline assignment: CDR1 LGHNA and CDR2 YSLEER. The V end was cut by 3 bases, the J end by 9 bases, with 15 bases between. This CDR3 spans 14 amino acids. This chain's CDR3 is CASSQIGLGPEQFF. The DNA for the CDR3 is TGCGCCAGCAGCCAGATTGGCTTAGGGCCTGAGCAGTTCTTC.

The chain employs TRBV25-1 and TRBJ1-1; D is unclear. CDR3 length: 13 residues. Looked up from germline, CDR1 is MGHDK and CDR2 is SYGVNS. Trimming cost V 9 bases and J 6 bases, with 17 bases left between them. DNA for the CDR3: TGTGCCAGTTCAAGTTTCGGGGTTTCTGAAGCTTTCTTT. Residues: CASSSFGVSEAFF.

This clonotype was observed a few times. This sequence joins TRBV5-6 and TRBJ2-6; D possibly uses TRBD1 or TRBD2 (5 bases each). Trimming shortened V by 0 bases and J by 0 bases, and 10 bases separated the two germline ends. The CDR3 has 17 residues. Germline V CDR1 and CDR2: SGHDT, YYEEEE. CDR3 sequence: CASSLVGTPSGANVLTF. The DNA for the CDR3 is TGTGCCAGCAGCTTGGTTGGGACCCCCTCTGGGGCCAACGTCCTGACTTTC.

The V call is TRBV5-1, the J call TRBJ2-1, with D possibly being TRBD1 or TRBD2 (5 bases each). Trimming stripped 4 bases from V and 12 bases from J, with 20 bases between. Germline V CDR1 and CDR2: SGHRS, YFSETQ. The CDR3 is made up of 14 amino acids. In DNA form, the CDR3 reads TGCGCCAGCAGCAAAGGGACCCCGGACCATGGGCAGTTCTTC. Translating it yields CASSKGTPDHGQFF.

A single count supports this clonotype. One end of the junction fails to match germline, which may point to a read error. The chain employs TRBV7-2 and TRBJ2-7; 7 bases line up with TRBD1. CDR3 size: 16 residues. CDR1 is SGHTA, CDR2 FQGNSA, per germline. The chain's CDR3 is CDSSLAGTVGIYEQYF. The CDR3 nucleotides are TGTGACAGCAGCTTAGCAGGGACAGTAGGAATCTACGAGCAGTACTTC. Full variable domain (outside the CDR3, taken from reference TRBV7-2 and TRBJ2-7): GAGVSQSPSNKVTEKGKDVELRCDPISGHTALYWYRQSLGQGLEFLIYFQGNSAPDKSGLPSDRFSAERTGGSVSTLTIQRTQQEDSAVYLCDSSLAGTVGIYEQYFGPGTRLTVT.

This clonotype was detected a few times. V is TRBV7-8 and J is TRBJ2-3; TRBD2 aligns across 9 bases. V lost 1 base to trimming and J lost 1 base; unmatched junction nucleotides: 3. The CDR3 is 16 amino acids. Germline V gene data show CDR1 as SGHVS and CDR2 as FQNEAQ. The chain's CDR3 is CASSLGTSARTDTQYF. CDR3 coding DNA: TGTGCCAGCAGCTTAGGGACTAGCGCCCGCACAGATACGCAGTATTTT.

In its sample, this clonotype was seen a few times. The V and J genes are TRBV4-2 and TRBJ2-3; 10 bases fit TRBD2. The CDR3 runs 18 residues. Germline V gene sequence: CDR1 LGHNA, CDR2 YNFKEQ. V was clipped by 0 bases and J by 5 bases; unmatched bases: 11. The CDR3 coding sequence is TGTGCCAGCAGCCAAGATGGTAGAAGCGGGGGGGCCCTAGATACGCAGTATTTT. Residues: CASSQDGRSGGALDTQYF.

This clonotype has just one count. Relative to the germline gene, one junction end is altered; a read error may explain this. J is TRBJ1-1 and V is TRBV4-1; 8 positions match TRBD1. Germline values: CDR1 MGHRA, CDR2 YSYEKL. The length of the CDR3 is 16 residues. This CDR3 is CASSQVGTGMNIEAFF. The CDR3, as DNA: TGCGCCAGCAGCCAAGTTGGGACAGGTATGAACATTGAAGCTTTCTTT.

The chain carries TRBV15 and TRBJ2-5, with TRBD2 matching 7 bases. The DNA matches TRBJ2-7 better at its end, which makes the J call doubtful. There are 16 residues in the CDR3. From germline, CDR1 is LNHNV and CDR2 YYDKDF (reference sequence). CDR3 protein: CATSRGQPSGPYEQYF. The CDR3 region has the DNA TGTGCCACCAGCAGGGGTCAACCTAGCGGACCCTACGAGCAGTACTTC.

The chain employs TRBV4-3 and TRBJ2-5, with TRBD1 matching over 8 bases. Looked up from germline, CDR1 is LGHNA and CDR2 is YSLEER. V lost 2 bases, J lost 1 base, and 9 bases stayed unmatched. This CDR3 contains 17 residues. In DNA form, the CDR3 reads TGCGCCAGCAGCCAAAAGGTTTGGGGGACAGGCCAAGAGACCCAGTACTTC. Its translation: CASSQKVWGTGQETQYF.

The chain uses TRBV7-6 and TRBJ2-3; D assignment may be TRBD1 or TRBD2 (5 bases each). Germline V lookup: CDR1 SGHVS, CDR2 FNYEAQ. This CDR3 contains 15 residues. V shed 1 base and J shed 1 base, with 9 bases lying between them. The CDR3 loop reads CASSLVGTRTDTQYF. Here the CDR3 DNA reads TGTGCCAGCAGCTTAGTAGGGACCCGCACAGATACGCAGTATTTT.

The CDR3 here is CASSQVRQQGAGSPLHF. The CDR3 nucleotides are TGCGCCAGCAGCCAAGTAAGGCAACAGGGGGCTGGCTCACCCCTCCACTTT. J is TRBJ1-6 and V is TRBV4-3; 9 bases map to TRBD1. CDR1 and CDR2 (germline): LGHNA, YSLEER. V lost 1 base, J lost 10 bases, and 11 bases stayed unmatched. The CDR3 loop spans 17 amino acids.

This clonotype was counted only a few times. CDR3 DNA: TGTGCCAGCAGGGGGACAGGAGCTTATAGCAATCAGCCCCAGCATTTT. Its translation is CASRGTGAYSNQPQHF. The V and J genes are TRBV12-3 or TRBV12-4 and TRBJ1-5; 8 bases agree with TRBD1. CDR3 size: 16 residues. V was pared by 6 bases and J by 0 bases, with 7 bases of the junction left unmatched.

This clonotype has just a few counts. The chain links TRBV6-5 to TRBJ1-2; D not resolved. Germline-derived CDR1 and CDR2 are MNHEY and SVGAGI. Trimming took 0 bases from V and 1 from J, leaving 9 bases between them. The length of the CDR3 is 15 residues. In DNA, the CDR3 is TGTGCCAGCAGTTACTCTCCCAGCCTTAACTATGGCTACACCTTC. Residues: CASSYSPSLNYGYTF.

This clonotype has just a few counts. The rearrangement uses TRBV29-1 and TRBJ1-2; D ambiguous. Trimming left V 4 bases short and J 2 bases short, with 11 bases between. This CDR3 spans 13 amino acids. Germline loops: CDR1 SQVTM, CDR2 ANQGSEA. The CDR3 region has the DNA TGCAGCGTTGTTGTGGCGGCGAACTATGGCTACACCTTC. It specifies CSVVVAANYGYTF.

The rearrangement uses TRBV6-2 or TRBV6-3 and TRBJ2-7, with TRBD2 matching over 8 bases. Losses at the gene ends were 6 bases for V and 0 bases for J; bases not matched to a gene: 4. The CDR3 sequence is 14 residues long. Germline loops: CDR1 MNHEY, CDR2 SVGEGT. DNA for the CDR3: TGTGCCAGCAGGAGCGGGGGCCACTCCTACGAGCAGTACTTC. It is translated as CASRSGGHSYEQYF.

This clonotype was seen more than once but under ten times. The chain employs TRBV6-7 and TRBJ2-1; 7 bases agree with TRBD1. TRBV6-7 is designated an ORF whose function remains uncertain. The ends lost 11 bases at V and 3 bases at J; junction bases unmatched: 10. The CDR3 covers 14 residues. This chain's CDR3 is CAPPESGGYNEQFF. CDR3 nucleotide sequence: TGTGCCCCCCCCGAGTCAGGGGGCTACAATGAGCAGTTCTTC.

V is TRBV4-2 and J is TRBJ1-1; D is unresolved. The CDR3 totals 19 residues. V lost 0 bases to trimming and J lost 2 bases, with 22 bases between them. Germline V gene sequence: CDR1 LGHNA, CDR2 YNFKEQ. The CDR3 spells CASSQDLLAAPIGNTEAFF. The CDR3 DNA sequence: TGTGCCAGCAGCCAAGATCTGCTCGCAGCCCCCATTGGTAACACTGAAGCTTTCTTT.

Only a few counts were recorded for this clonotype. This rearrangement joins TRBV18 to TRBJ1-1; D is unresolved. The CDR3 is 15 amino acids. Between the trimmed V and J ends, which lost 6 bases and 4 bases, there was a span of 18 bases. The germline gives CDR1 KGHSH, CDR2 LQKENI. In DNA form, the CDR3 reads TGTGCCAGCTCCCCTGTGGACCGGAGCGGCACTGAAGCTTTCTTT. This encodes CASSPVDRSGTEAFF. Combining the CDR3 with reference TRBV18 and TRBJ1-1 gives the whole variable domain NAGVMQNPRHLVRRRGQEARLRCSPMKGHSHVYWYRQLPEEGLKFMVYLQKENIIDESGMPKERFSAEFPKEGPSILRIQQVVRGDSAAYFCASSPVDRSGTEAFFGQGTRLTVV.

This clonotype came up once. V gene TRBV5-1 combines with J gene TRBJ1-5; D possibly corresponds to TRBD1 (5 bases). The CDR3 length is 15 residues. V dropped 4 bases and J dropped 9 bases, with 20 bases sitting between them. Germline lookup yields CDR1 SGHRS and CDR2 YFSETQ. The CDR3 DNA is TGCGCCAGCAGCCCCGGGGGGGGGTCAAGACGGCCCCAGCATTTT. Protein: CASSPGGGSRRPQHF.